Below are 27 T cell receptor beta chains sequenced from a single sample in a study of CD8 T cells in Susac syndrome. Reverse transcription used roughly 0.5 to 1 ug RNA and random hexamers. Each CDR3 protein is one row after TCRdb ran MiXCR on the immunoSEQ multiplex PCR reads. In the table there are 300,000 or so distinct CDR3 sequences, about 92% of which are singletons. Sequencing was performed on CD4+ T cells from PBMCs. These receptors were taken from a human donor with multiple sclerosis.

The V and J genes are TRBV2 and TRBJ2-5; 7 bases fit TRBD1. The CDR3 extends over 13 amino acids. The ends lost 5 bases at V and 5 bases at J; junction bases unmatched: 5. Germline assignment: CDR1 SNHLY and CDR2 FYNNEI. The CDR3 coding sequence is TGTGCCAGCAGTTTTACAGGGGTGGAGACCCAGTACTTC. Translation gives CASSFTGVETQYF.

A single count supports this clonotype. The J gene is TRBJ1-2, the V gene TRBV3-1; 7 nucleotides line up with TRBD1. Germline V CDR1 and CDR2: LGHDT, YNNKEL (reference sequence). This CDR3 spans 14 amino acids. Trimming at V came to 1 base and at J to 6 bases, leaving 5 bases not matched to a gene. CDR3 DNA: TGTGCCAGCAGCCAAGGCCAGACAGGGCATGGCTACACCTTC. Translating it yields CASSQGQTGHGYTF. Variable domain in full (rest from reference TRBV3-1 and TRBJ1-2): DTAVSQTPKYLVTQMGNDKSIKCEQNLGHDTMYWYKQDSKKFLKIMFSYNNKELIINETVPNRFSPKSPDKAHLNLHINSLELGDSAVYFCASSQGQTGHGYTFGSGTRLTVV.

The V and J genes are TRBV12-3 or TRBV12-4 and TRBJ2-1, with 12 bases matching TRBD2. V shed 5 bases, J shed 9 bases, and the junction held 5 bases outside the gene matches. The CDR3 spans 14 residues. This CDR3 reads CASSRLAGVAEQFF. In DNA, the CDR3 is TGTGCCAGCAGTCGACTAGCGGGAGTTGCTGAGCAGTTCTTC.

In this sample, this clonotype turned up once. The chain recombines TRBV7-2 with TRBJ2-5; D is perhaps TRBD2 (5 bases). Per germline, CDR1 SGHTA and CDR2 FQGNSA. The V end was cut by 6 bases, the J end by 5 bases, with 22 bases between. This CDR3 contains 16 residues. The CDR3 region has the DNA TGTGCCAGCAGAGGCTGGAACCGAGTTTCGGGGGAGACCCAGTACTTC. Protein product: CASRGWNRVSGETQYF. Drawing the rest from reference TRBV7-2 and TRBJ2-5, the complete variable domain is GAGVSQSPSNKVTEKGKDVELRCDPISGHTALYWYRQSLGQGLEFLIYFQGNSAPDKSGLPSDRFSAERTGGSVSTLTIQRTQQEDSAVYLCASRGWNRVSGETQYFGPGTRLLVL.

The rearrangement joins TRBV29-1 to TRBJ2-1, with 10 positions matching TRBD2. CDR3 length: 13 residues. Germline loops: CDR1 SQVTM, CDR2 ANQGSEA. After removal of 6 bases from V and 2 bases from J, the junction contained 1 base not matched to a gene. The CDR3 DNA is TGCAGCGTGGGACTAGCGCCCTACAATGAGCAGTTCTTC. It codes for CSVGLAPYNEQFF.

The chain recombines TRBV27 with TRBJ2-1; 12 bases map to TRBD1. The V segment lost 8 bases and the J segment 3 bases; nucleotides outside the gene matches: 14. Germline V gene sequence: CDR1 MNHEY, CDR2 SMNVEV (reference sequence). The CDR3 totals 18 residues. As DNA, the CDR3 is TGTGCCAGCCTCTCAATATCCGGGACAGGGGGCAGCTACAATGAGCAGTTCTTC. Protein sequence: CASLSISGTGGSYNEQFF.

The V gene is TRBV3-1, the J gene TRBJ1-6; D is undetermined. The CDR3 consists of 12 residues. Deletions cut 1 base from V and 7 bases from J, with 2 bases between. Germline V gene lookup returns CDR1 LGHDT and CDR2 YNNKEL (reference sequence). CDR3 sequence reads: CASSQVNSPLHF. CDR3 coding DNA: TGTGCCAGCAGCCAAGTGAATTCACCCCTCCACTTT.

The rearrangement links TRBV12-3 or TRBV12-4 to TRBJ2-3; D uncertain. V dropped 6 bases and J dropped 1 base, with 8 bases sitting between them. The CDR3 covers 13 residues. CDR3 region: CASRSTGTDTQYF. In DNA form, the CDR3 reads TGTGCCAGCAGGTCTACTGGCACAGATACGCAGTATTTT.

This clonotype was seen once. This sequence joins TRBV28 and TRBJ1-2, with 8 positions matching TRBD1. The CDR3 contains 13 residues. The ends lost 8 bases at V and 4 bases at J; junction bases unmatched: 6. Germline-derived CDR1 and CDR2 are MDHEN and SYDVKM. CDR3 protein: CASDKGQGYGYTF. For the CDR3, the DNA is TGTGCCAGCGACAAAGGACAGGGCTATGGCTACACCTTC.

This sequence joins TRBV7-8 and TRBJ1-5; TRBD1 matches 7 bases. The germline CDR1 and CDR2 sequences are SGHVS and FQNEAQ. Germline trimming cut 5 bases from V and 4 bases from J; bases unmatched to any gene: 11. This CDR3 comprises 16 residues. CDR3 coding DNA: TGTGCCAGCAGCACTGACGACAGGGCCCTTAATCAGCCCCAGCATTTT. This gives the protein CASSTDDRALNQPQHF.

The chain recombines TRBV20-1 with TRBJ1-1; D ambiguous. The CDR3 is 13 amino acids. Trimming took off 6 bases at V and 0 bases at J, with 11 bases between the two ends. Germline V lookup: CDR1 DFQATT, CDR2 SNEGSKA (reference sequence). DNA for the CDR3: TGCAGTGCGCGACGGAACTTGAACACTGAAGCTTTCTTT. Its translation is CSARRNLNTEAFF.

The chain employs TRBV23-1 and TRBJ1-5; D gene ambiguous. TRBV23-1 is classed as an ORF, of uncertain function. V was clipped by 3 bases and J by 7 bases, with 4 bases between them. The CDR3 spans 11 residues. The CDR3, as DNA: TGCGCCAGCAGTCAGAAACAGCCCCAGCATTTT. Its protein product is CASSQKQPQHF.

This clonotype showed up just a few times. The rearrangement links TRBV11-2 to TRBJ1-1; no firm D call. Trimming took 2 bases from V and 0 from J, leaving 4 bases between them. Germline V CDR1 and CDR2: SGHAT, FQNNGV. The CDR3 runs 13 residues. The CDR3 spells CASSLPVNTEAFF. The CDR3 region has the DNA TGTGCCAGCAGCTTACCAGTGAACACTGAAGCTTTCTTT.

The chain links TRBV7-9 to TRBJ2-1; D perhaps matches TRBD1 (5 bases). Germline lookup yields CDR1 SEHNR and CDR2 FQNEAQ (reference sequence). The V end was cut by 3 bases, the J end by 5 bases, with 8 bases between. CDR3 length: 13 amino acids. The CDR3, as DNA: TGTGCCAGCAGCTTCCGGACAAACAATGAGCAGTTCTTC. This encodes CASSFRTNNEQFF.

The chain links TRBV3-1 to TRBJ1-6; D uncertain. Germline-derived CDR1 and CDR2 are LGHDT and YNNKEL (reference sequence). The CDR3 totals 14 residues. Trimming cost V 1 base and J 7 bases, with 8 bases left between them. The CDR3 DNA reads TGTGCCAGCAGCCAAGCATGGAGAAATTCACCCCTCCACTTT. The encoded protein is CASSQAWRNSPLHF.

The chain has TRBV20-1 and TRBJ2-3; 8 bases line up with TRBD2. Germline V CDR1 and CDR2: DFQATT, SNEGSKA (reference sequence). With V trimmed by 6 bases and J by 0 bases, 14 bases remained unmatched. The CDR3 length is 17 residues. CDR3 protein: CSARTWGSGESTDTQYF. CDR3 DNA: TGCAGTGCCCGCACCTGGGGTAGCGGGGAAAGCACAGATACGCAGTATTTT.

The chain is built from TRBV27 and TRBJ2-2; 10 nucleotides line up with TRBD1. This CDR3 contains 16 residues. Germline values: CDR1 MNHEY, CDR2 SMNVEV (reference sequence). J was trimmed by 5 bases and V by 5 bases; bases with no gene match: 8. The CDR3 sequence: CASSRLGQGKTGELFF. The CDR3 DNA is TGTGCCAGCAGTCGACTGGGACAGGGGAAAACCGGGGAGCTGTTTTTT.

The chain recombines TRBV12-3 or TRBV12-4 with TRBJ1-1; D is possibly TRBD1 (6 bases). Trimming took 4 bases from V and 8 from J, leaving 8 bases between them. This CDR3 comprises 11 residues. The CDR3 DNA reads TGTGCCAGCAGTTACCAGGGGGAAGCTTTCTTT. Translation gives CASSYQGEAFF.

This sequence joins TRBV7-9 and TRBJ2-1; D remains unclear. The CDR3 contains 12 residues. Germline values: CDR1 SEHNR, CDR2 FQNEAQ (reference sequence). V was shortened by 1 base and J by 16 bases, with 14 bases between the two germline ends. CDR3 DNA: TGTGCCAGCAGCTTAGAACAGAGTAATACTTTCTTC. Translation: CASSLEQSNTFF.

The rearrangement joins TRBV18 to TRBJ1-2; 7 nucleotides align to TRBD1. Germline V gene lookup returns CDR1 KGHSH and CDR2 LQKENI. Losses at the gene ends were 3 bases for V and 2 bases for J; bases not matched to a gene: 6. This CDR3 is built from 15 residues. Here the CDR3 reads CASSPSGQENYGYTF. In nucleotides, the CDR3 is TGTGCCAGCTCACCGTCCGGACAGGAAAACTATGGCTACACCTTC.

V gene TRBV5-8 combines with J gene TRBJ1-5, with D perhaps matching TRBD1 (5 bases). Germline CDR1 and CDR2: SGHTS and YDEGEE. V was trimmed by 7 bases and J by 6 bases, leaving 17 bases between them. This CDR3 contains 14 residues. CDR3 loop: CASARRRDAQPQHF. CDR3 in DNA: TGTGCCAGCGCCCGTCGGAGGGACGCTCAGCCCCAGCATTTT.

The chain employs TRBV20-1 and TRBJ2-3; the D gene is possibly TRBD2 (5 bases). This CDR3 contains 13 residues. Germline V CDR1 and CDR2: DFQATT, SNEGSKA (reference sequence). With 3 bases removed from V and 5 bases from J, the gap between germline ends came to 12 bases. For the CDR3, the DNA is TGCAGTGCTAGTGCCTCGGGGAGAGATACGCAGTATTTT. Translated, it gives CSASASGRDTQYF.

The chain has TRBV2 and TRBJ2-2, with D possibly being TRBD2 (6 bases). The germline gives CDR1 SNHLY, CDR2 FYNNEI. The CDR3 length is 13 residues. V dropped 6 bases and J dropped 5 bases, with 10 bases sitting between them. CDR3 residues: CASRLGSTGELFF. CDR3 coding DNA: TGTGCCAGCAGGCTCGGGAGTACCGGGGAGCTGTTTTTT.

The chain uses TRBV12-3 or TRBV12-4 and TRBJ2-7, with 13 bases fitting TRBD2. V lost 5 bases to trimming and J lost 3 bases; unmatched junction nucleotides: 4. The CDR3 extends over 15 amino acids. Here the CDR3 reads CASSRTSGSYYEQYF. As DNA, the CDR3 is TGTGCCAGCAGTCGGACTAGCGGGAGCTACTACGAGCAGTACTTC.

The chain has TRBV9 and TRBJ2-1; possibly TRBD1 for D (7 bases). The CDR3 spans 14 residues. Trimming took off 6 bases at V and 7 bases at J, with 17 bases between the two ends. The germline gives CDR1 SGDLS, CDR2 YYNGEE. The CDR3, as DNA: TGTGCCAGCAAGGTCGGCAGGGGGAGGAATGAGCAGTTCTTC. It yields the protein CASKVGRGRNEQFF.

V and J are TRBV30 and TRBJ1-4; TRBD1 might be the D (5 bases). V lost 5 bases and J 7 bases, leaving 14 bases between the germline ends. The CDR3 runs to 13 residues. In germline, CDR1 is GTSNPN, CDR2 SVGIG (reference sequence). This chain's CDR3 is CAWDAGRGEKLFF. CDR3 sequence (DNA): TGTGCCTGGGACGCGGGAAGGGGTGAAAAACTGTTTTTT.

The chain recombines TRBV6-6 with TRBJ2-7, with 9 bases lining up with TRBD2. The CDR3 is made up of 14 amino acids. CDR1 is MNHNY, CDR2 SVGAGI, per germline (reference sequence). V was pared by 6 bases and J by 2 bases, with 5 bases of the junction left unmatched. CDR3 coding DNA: TGTGCCAGCAGAAAGCGGGAGGCCCCCTACGAGCAGTACTTC. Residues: CASRKREAPYEQYF.